A single sample gave rise to the 28 T cell receptor beta chains below, sequenced in a study of memory CD4+ T cells and cytomegalovirus serostatus. Method: immunoSEQ multiplex PCR; TCRdb's copy keeps in-frame clones and lacks some. The repertoire holds tens of thousands of clones, with 60% to 80% as singletons. Single viable CD3+CD4+CD8-CD45RO+ cells were sorted as the memory CD4+ T cells. Sequencing used memory CD4+ T cells from blood. These receptors all stem from an adult in good health and CMV-seronegative.

This chain links TRBV6-1 with TRBJ1-1; 9 bases fit TRBD1. After removal of 7 bases from V and 5 bases from J, the junction contained 5 bases not matched to a gene. The germline V gene encodes CDR1 MNHNS and CDR2 SASEGT. The CDR3 has 13 residues. CDR3 coding DNA: TGTGCCAGCACGGACAGGGGCATTACTGAAGCTTTCTTT. This gives the protein CASTDRGITEAFF.

This clone appeared a single time. The chain is built from TRBV7-2 and TRBJ1-2; D possibly corresponds to TRBD1 (5 bases). The V end lost 3 bases, the J end lost 1 base, and 9 bases lay between the germline ends. This CDR3 has 14 residues. Germline CDR1 and CDR2: SGHTA and FQGNSA. CDR3 loop: CASSFETVNYGYTF. The DNA for the CDR3 is TGTGCCAGCAGCTTCGAGACAGTTAACTATGGCTACACCTTC.

This clone was observed a single time. The rearrangement links TRBV6-6 to TRBJ2-2; 7 bases fit TRBD1. The CDR3 extends over 16 amino acids. J lost 5 bases, V lost 2 bases, and 8 bases had no gene match. The V gene's germline CDR1 is MNHNY and CDR2 SVGAGI (reference sequence). CDR3 coding DNA: TGTGCCAGCAGTTACGGCGCTACCAGGGGGACCGGGGAGCTGTTTTTT. It codes for CASSYGATRGTGELFF.

In its sample, this clone was seen once. This chain joins TRBV9 and TRBJ2-3; 10 nucleotides line up with TRBD1. The CDR3 is made up of 15 amino acids. Germline CDR1 reads SGDLS; CDR2 reads YYNGEE. Trimming removed 4 bases from V and 3 bases from J; junction bases left unmatched: 5. As DNA, the CDR3 is TGTGCCAGCAGCCCCAGGACAGGGGGGACAGATACGCAGTATTTT. It is translated as CASSPRTGGTDTQYF.

This chain joins TRBV21-1 and TRBJ2-7. TRBV21-1 constitutes a pseudogene. CDR3 size: 15 residues. Here the CDR3 reads CASSTRDHIRYEQYF. As DNA, the CDR3 is TGTGCCAGCAGCACCCGGGACCACATCCGCTACGAGCAGTACTTC.

This chain uses TRBV7-2 with TRBJ2-7; perhaps TRBD1 as D (5 bases). The germline V gene has CDR1 SGHTA and CDR2 FQGNSA. The V end lost 5 bases, the J end lost 2 bases, and 19 bases lay between the germline ends. The CDR3 sequence is 16 residues long. In DNA form, the CDR3 reads TGTGCCAGCAGCCCCCTCTGGACACCTCCAACCTACGAGCAGTACTTC. The encoded protein is CASSPLWTPPTYEQYF.

V is TRBV28 and J is TRBJ1-2, with D maybe TRBD1 (5 bases). The CDR3 covers 14 residues. The germline V gene encodes CDR1 MDHEN and CDR2 SYDVKM. Trimming cost V 4 bases and J 9 bases, with 18 bases left between them. The CDR3 coding sequence is TGTGCCAGCAGTTGGGGGGGGACTGGGTCGAGCTACACCTTC. The encoded protein is CASSWGGTGSSYTF.

The chain employs TRBV5-3 and TRBJ1-2; 8 bases align to TRBD1. TRBV5-3 is marked as an open reading frame, function uncertain. The CDR3 has 12 residues. V shed 6 bases and J 6 bases; nucleotides not matched to a gene: 4. This CDR3 reads CARTDRVNGYTF. CDR3 nucleotides: TGTGCCAGAACGGACAGGGTTAATGGCTACACCTTC.

The rearrangement links TRBV6-1 to TRBJ1-1, with D unclear. The CDR3 consists of 11 residues. Germline V gene lookup returns CDR1 MNHNS and CDR2 SASEGT. V was clipped by 8 bases and J by 9 bases, with 13 bases between them. CDR3 residues: CASPGESQAFF. CDR3 nucleotides: TGTGCCAGCCCGGGTGAGAGCCAAGCTTTCTTT.

This clone was recorded a few times. The junction and the germline gene differ at one end; a read error may be behind it. The chain joins TRBV7-7 to TRBJ2-5, with 11 bases identical to TRBD2. The CDR3 loop spans 15 amino acids. Germline CDR1 and CDR2: SSHAT and FNYEAQ (reference sequence). This CDR3 reads CASSPSGGNQETQYF. The CDR3 nucleotides read TGTGCTAGCAGCCCTAGCGGGGGGAACCAAGAGACCCAGTACTTC.

This sequence joins TRBV7-6 and TRBJ2-3, with no clear D. The CDR3 runs 13 residues. Germline V lookup: CDR1 SGHVS, CDR2 FNYEAQ. Trimming took 2 bases from V and 2 from J, leaving 5 bases between them. The CDR3 DNA sequence: TGTGCCAGCAGCTTACAGCACACAGATACGCAGTATTTT. This encodes CASSLQHTDTQYF. The entire variable domain, with the rest obtained from reference TRBV7-6 and TRBJ2-3, is as follows: GAGVSQSPRYKVTKRGQDVALRCDPISGHVSLYWYRQALGQGPEFLTYFNYEAQQDKSGLPNDRFSAERPEGSISTLTIQRTEQRDSAMYRCASSLQHTDTQYFGPGTRLTVL.

The CDR3 loop is CASSYSTVDSGNTIYF. The CDR3 nucleotides read TGTGCCAGCAGTTACTCGACGGTGGACTCTGGAAACACCATATATTTT. The chain is built from TRBV6-5 and TRBJ1-3; the D is unclear. The V and J ends lost 0 bases and 0 bases respectively, with 9 bases between them. From germline, CDR1 is MNHEY and CDR2 SVGAGI. This CDR3 spans 16 amino acids.

This chain uses TRBV5-5 with TRBJ1-2; 7 bases match TRBD1. The CDR3 runs 13 residues. The V segment lost 6 bases and the J segment 1 base; nucleotides outside the gene matches: 3. Germline CDR1 reads SGHKS; CDR2 reads YYEKEE (reference sequence). This CDR3 reads CASNTGDNYGYTF. DNA of the CDR3: TGTGCCAGCAACACAGGGGATAACTATGGCTACACCTTC.

V is TRBV30 and J is TRBJ2-2; 12 bases align to TRBD2. V shed 3 bases and J 5 bases; nucleotides not matched to a gene: 4. The germline CDR1 and CDR2 sequences are GTSNPN and SVGIG (reference sequence). This CDR3 spans 15 amino acids. In DNA, the CDR3 is TGTGCCTGGAGAACCGGGACTAGCGGGACCGGGGAGCTGTTTTTT. Protein product: CAWRTGTSGTGELFF.

CDR3 in amino acids: CASSSKNRGLRNEQFF. Written as DNA, the CDR3 is TGTGCCAGCAGTTCGAAAAACAGGGGGCTAAGGAATGAGCAGTTCTTC. This chain uses TRBV28 with TRBJ2-1; TRBD1 aligns across 9 bases. CDR1 and CDR2 from the germline V gene are MDHEN and SYDVKM. This CDR3 is 16 amino acids long. Unmatched junction bases numbered 11, after V lost 4 bases and J lost 7 bases.

The V call is TRBV19, the J call TRBJ1-4; D gene uncertain. Looked up from germline, CDR1 is LNHDA and CDR2 is SQIVND (reference sequence). The length of the CDR3 is 13 residues. V was pared by 1 base and J by 8 bases, with 8 bases between. CDR3 in amino acids: CASSIAAGEKLFF. CDR3 in DNA: TGTGCCAGTAGTATAGCAGCCGGGGAAAAACTGTTTTTT.

The chain combines TRBV7-3 with TRBJ2-2; D gene uncertain. This CDR3 is 15 amino acids long. V gave up 5 bases and J gave up 0 bases, with 10 bases separating them. Germline V lookup: CDR1 SGHTA, CDR2 FQGTGA. CDR3 coding DNA: TGTGCCAGCAGCCCCCAGATGGCGAACACCGGGGAGCTGTTTTTT. Protein: CASSPQMANTGELFF.

The rearrangement joins TRBV9 to TRBJ2-7; no clear D gene. The CDR3 is 13 amino acids. V was clipped by 0 bases and J by 3 bases, with 7 bases between them. In germline, CDR1 is SGDLS, CDR2 YYNGEE. For the CDR3, the DNA is TGTGCCAGCAGCGTAGTACCTAACTACGAGCAGTACTTC. Translated: CASSVVPNYEQYF.

The chain combines TRBV19 with TRBJ2-1; D gene unclear. The CDR3 has 13 amino acids. Trimming stripped 6 bases from V and 2 bases from J, with 8 bases between. CDR1 and CDR2 (germline): LNHDA, SQIVND (reference sequence). DNA for the CDR3: TGTGCCAGTAGGCGATCAGCCTACAATGAGCAGTTCTTC. Its translation: CASRRSAYNEQFF.

The chain links TRBV30 to TRBJ1-5; weak D call: TRBD1 (6 bases). The CDR3 runs 13 residues. Germline CDR1 is GTSNPN and CDR2 is SVGIG (reference sequence). Trimming removed 0 bases at V and 5 bases at J, with 8 bases between. CDR3 protein: CAWSVAGDQPQHF. As DNA, the CDR3 is TGTGCCTGGAGTGTGGCAGGGGATCAGCCCCAGCATTTT.

This clone was seen a handful of times. The chain links TRBV7-2 to TRBJ1-2, with 9 bases matching TRBD1. V lost 5 bases to trimming and J lost 8 bases; unmatched junction nucleotides: 12. This CDR3 contains 15 residues. Germline V gene lookup returns CDR1 SGHTA and CDR2 FQGNSA. CDR3 sequence (DNA): TGTGCCAGCAGCCCGCTGGCAACAGGGGGCGAGGGCTACACCTTC. Translation: CASSPLATGGEGYTF.

V and J are TRBV5-6 and TRBJ2-2; no reliable D call. The V gene's germline CDR1 is SGHDT and CDR2 YYEEEE. The ends were cut back, 4 bases at V and 4 bases at J, with 5 bases in the middle. The CDR3 consists of 12 residues. CDR3 bases: TGTGCCAGCAGCACCAGCACCGGGGAGCTGTTTTTT. Its protein product is CASSTSTGELFF.

The CDR3 nucleotides read TGTGCCAGTAGTATTTTTTTGACTAGCGGCACCGGGGAGCTGTTTTTT. The encoded protein is CASSIFLTSGTGELFF. This sequence joins TRBV19 and TRBJ2-2; 9 bases are a match to TRBD2. Germline lookup yields CDR1 LNHDA and CDR2 SQIVND (reference sequence). The CDR3 loop spans 16 amino acids. The ends lost 3 bases at V and 4 bases at J; junction bases unmatched: 6.

This chain links TRBV10-3 with TRBJ1-6; tentative D call: TRBD1 (6 bases). The CDR3 has 16 amino acids. Trimming pared 5 bases from V and 0 bases from J, leaving 11 bases between. From germline, CDR1 is ENHRY and CDR2 SYGVKD. For the CDR3, the DNA is TGTGCCATCAGTATTACGGACAGCTCCTATAATTCACCCCTCCACTTT. This sequence encodes CAISITDSSYNSPLHF.

The V call is TRBV7-2, the J call TRBJ1-1, with unresolved D. V was trimmed by 0 bases and J by 5 bases, leaving 4 bases between them. Per germline, CDR1 SGHTA and CDR2 FQGNSA. CDR3 size: 12 residues. CDR3 sequence: CASSLAGTEAFF. CDR3 nucleotides: TGTGCCAGCAGCTTAGCGGGTACTGAAGCTTTCTTT.

On this clone itself: A junction boundary mismatches the germline segment, possibly from a read error. The V call is TRBV20-1, the J call TRBJ1-2; 7 bases map to TRBD1. Germline V gives CDR1 DFQATT, CDR2 SNEGSKA (reference sequence). CDR3 size: 11 residues. The CDR3 DNA reads TGCAGTGCTAGCACCGGGACAGACGTCTTCTTC. Amino acids: CSASTGTDVFF.

The chain has TRBV14 and TRBJ1-2; D ambiguous. CDR3 length equals 14 residues. Germline V gene lookup returns CDR1 SGHDN and CDR2 FVKESK. Trimming shortened V by 1 base and J by 4 bases, and 10 bases separated the two germline ends. CDR3 DNA: TGTGCCAGCAGCCAAGGCTGGTTCAGCTATGGCTACACCTTC. This encodes CASSQGWFSYGYTF.

This chain links TRBV10-1 with TRBJ1-1; D gene unclear. CDR3 length: 15 residues. Per the germline V gene, CDR1 is WNHNN and CDR2 is SYGVQD (reference sequence). Trimming removed 2 bases at V and 9 bases at J, with 19 bases between. CDR3 protein: CASSERTAGSTQAFF. The CDR3 DNA sequence: TGCGCCAGCAGTGAGCGAACGGCGGGCTCGACCCAAGCTTTCTTT.